These 2 T cell receptor beta chains were all obtained from the same sample, sequenced in a study of control samples from healthy donors and cancer patients. Only in-frame clones appear in the TCRdb table, and some are missing; sequencing was by immunoSEQ multiplex PCR. The profile covers about 2,300 clones, with 95% to 96% appearing a single time and over 9% taken by the ten largest. Material: PBMCs. These receptors were collected from a man between 65 and 80 years old with colorectal cancer.

As to this clone: Germline is not matched at one junction end, which may reflect a read error. CDR3 nucleotide sequence: TGTGCCATCAGTGAGTCGATCGGACTAGCGGGAGCACGGGGGCTCTTC. It is translated as CAISESIGLAGARGLF. V usage is TRBV10-3 and J usage is TRBJ2-1; 13 bases agree with TRBD2. Germline values: CDR1 ENHRY, CDR2 SYGVKD. This CDR3 is built from 16 residues.

The chain links TRBV30 to TRBJ1-2, with 10 bases lining up with TRBD1. V shed 2 bases, J shed 8 bases, and the junction held 14 bases outside the gene matches. This CDR3 spans 16 amino acids. The germline V gene has CDR1 GTSNPN and CDR2 SVGIG (reference sequence). CDR3 nucleotides: TGTGCCTGGAGTCCCACCTTCGACAGGGGGCGTGGGGGCTACACCTTC. Amino acids: CAWSPTFDRGRGGYTF.